The 30 T cell receptor beta chains given below trace back to one sample, sequenced in a study of cytomegalovirus exposure and HLA in healthy donors. The PCR had 60 Vbeta and 13 Jbeta primers. Method: immunoSEQ multiplex PCR; TCRdb's copy keeps in-frame clones and lacks some. The data show around 150,000 clones, around 83% seen once. The specimen was PBMCs. The receptors originated from a man aged 18 to 29 in good health and CMV-seropositive.

The chain employs TRBV9 and TRBJ1-6; D might be TRBD1 (5 bases). Germline V lookup: CDR1 SGDLS, CDR2 YYNGEE. This CDR3 has 12 amino acids. Trimming left V 2 bases short and J 9 bases short, with 6 bases between. The CDR3 protein is CASSVGGSPLHF. CDR3 DNA: TGTGCCAGCAGCGTGGGGGGTTCACCCCTCCACTTT.

This clone was seen only a few times. The chain employs TRBV27 and TRBJ2-6; tentatively, D is TRBD1 (5 bases). This CDR3 region has 18 residues. Deletions cut 7 bases from V and 1 base from J, with 20 bases between. The V gene's germline CDR1 is MNHEY and CDR2 SMNVEV (reference sequence). In DNA form, the CDR3 reads TGTGCCAGCACCCCGTGGGGCTCGCTCTCTTCTGGGGCCAACGTCCTGACTTTC. Translating gives CASTPWGSLSSGANVLTF. Supplemented by reference TRBV27 and TRBJ2-6, the full variable domain reads EAQVTQNPRYLITVTGKKLTVTCSQNMNHEYMSWYRQDPGLGLRQIYYSMNVEVTDKGDVPEGYKVSRKEKRNFPLILESPSPNQTSLYFCASTPWGSLSSGANVLTFGAGSRLTVL.

The rearrangement joins TRBV4-2 to TRBJ1-1; D is possibly TRBD1 (6 bases). Trimming stripped 2 bases from V and 4 bases from J, with 11 bases between. The CDR3 is made up of 14 amino acids. Germline CDR1 LGHNA, CDR2 YNFKEQ. This chain's CDR3 is CASSQSEGGTEAFF. In nucleotides, the CDR3 is TGTGCCAGCAGCCAATCTGAAGGGGGCACTGAAGCTTTCTTT.

The chain uses TRBV7-9 and TRBJ1-2; D gene ambiguous. Germline V gives CDR1 SEHNR, CDR2 FQNEAQ (reference sequence). The V and J ends lost 5 bases and 5 bases respectively, with 9 bases between them. The CDR3 loop spans 12 amino acids. The chain's CDR3 is CASSVTWYGYTF. In DNA form, the CDR3 reads TGTGCCAGCAGCGTCACTTGGTATGGCTACACCTTC.

The chain links TRBV6-6 to TRBJ2-1, with 8 bases identical to TRBD1. V was pared by 4 bases and J by 7 bases, with 3 bases of the junction left unmatched. The CDR3 is made up of 13 amino acids. Germline V gene sequence: CDR1 MNHNY, CDR2 SVGAGI (reference sequence). The CDR3 is CASSSTGENEQFF. DNA for the CDR3: TGTGCCAGCAGTTCGACAGGGGAAAATGAGCAGTTCTTC.

The sample holds one count of this clone. CDR3 sequence reads: CASSGTGGNTEAFF. The CDR3 DNA sequence: TGCGCCAGCAGCGGCACAGGGGGGAACACTGAAGCTTTCTTT. The V gene is TRBV5-1, the J gene TRBJ1-1; 8 bases are a match to TRBD1. Germline values: CDR1 SGHRS, CDR2 YFSETQ. The trim removed 4 bases at V and 1 base at J, leaving 3 bases unmatched. There are 14 residues in the CDR3.

The CDR3 DNA is TGCGCCAGCAGCTACGCGGGAGCGGGGGGGCCGAGGGAGACCCAGTACTTC. As protein: CASSYAGAGGPRETQYF. V is TRBV5-1 and J is TRBJ2-5, with 10 bases matching TRBD2. Germline V gives CDR1 SGHRS, CDR2 YFSETQ. J was trimmed by 5 bases and V by 3 bases; bases with no gene match: 13. The CDR3 consists of 17 residues.

Worth noting for this clone: One end of the junction does not line up with germline, which may come from a read error. V is TRBV11-2 and J is TRBJ2-7; 10 bases match TRBD2. This CDR3 comprises 13 residues. CDR1 and CDR2 (germline): SGHAT, FQNNGV. The CDR3 DNA reads as TGTGCCAGCAGTTTAGCGGGGGGCAACGAGCAGTACTTC. It yields the protein CASSLAGGNEQYF. Full variable domain (rest looked up from reference TRBV11-2 and TRBJ2-7): EAGVAQSPRYKIIEKRQSVAFWCNPISGHATLYWYQQILGQGPKLLIQFQNNGVVDDSQLPKDRFSAERLKGVDSTLKIQPAKLEDSAVYLCASSLAGGNEQYFGPGTRLTVT.

This rearrangement joins TRBV6-6 to TRBJ1-2; the match to TRBD1 covers 10 bases. Looked up from germline, CDR1 is MNHNY and CDR2 is SVGAGI (reference sequence). The trim removed 5 bases at V and 4 bases at J, leaving 7 bases unmatched. There are 15 residues in the CDR3. This CDR3 is CASSMGGQGLYGYTF. For the CDR3, the DNA is TGTGCCAGCAGTATGGGGGGACAGGGGCTCTATGGCTACACCTTC.

Notes on this clone: Mismatch with germline at one junction end may stem from a read error. This chain links TRBV5-6 with TRBJ1-1; no firm D call. This CDR3 has 12 residues. Germline loops: CDR1 SGHDT, CDR2 YYEEEE. The CDR3 reads CASSFPGGGALF. CDR3 nucleotides: TGTGCCAGCAGTTTTCCCGGAGGAGGCGCTCTCTTT.

This clone was counted between two and nine times. The V call is TRBV7-9, the J call TRBJ1-4; 7 bases are a match to TRBD1. Germline V gene lookup returns CDR1 SEHNR and CDR2 FQNEAQ (reference sequence). This CDR3 contains 11 residues. V lost 3 bases to trimming and J lost 12 bases; unmatched junction nucleotides: 1. Here the CDR3 reads CASSLGQQLFF. The CDR3 DNA follows: TGTGCCAGCAGCTTGGGACAGCAACTGTTTTTT.

The chain combines TRBV7-2 with TRBJ2-1, with 7 nucleotides matching TRBD2. Germline CDR1 and CDR2: SGHTA and FQGNSA. V dropped 1 base and J dropped 10; count of bases not matched to a gene: 10. The CDR3 spans 15 residues. The CDR3 here is CASSLVSLSGNEQFF. CDR3 in DNA: TGTGCCAGCAGCTTAGTATCACTAAGCGGGAACGAGCAGTTCTTC.

This chain joins TRBV6-5 and TRBJ2-5; maybe TRBD2 (6 bases). Between the trimmed V and J ends, which lost 7 bases and 4 bases, there was a span of 16 bases. The CDR3 runs to 14 residues. CDR1 and CDR2 from the germline V gene are MNHEY and SVGAGI. CDR3 residues: CASTRDPGGETQYF. In DNA form, the CDR3 reads TGTGCCAGCACCCGGGACCCCGGGGGAGAGACCCAGTACTTC.

The chain employs TRBV7-8 and TRBJ2-2, with D perhaps matching TRBD1 (6 bases). The CDR3 is 14 amino acids. CDR1 and CDR2 from the germline V gene are SGHVS and FQNEAQ. The ends were cut back, 2 bases at V and 6 bases at J, with 10 bases in the middle. The CDR3: CASSLLGAAGELFF. The CDR3 DNA is TGTGCCAGCAGCTTATTGGGGGCTGCCGGGGAGCTGTTTTTT.

The rearrangement links TRBV18 to TRBJ1-1; TRBD1 aligns across 7 bases. Germline trimming cut 5 bases from V and 2 bases from J; bases unmatched to any gene: 5. The CDR3 has 14 amino acids. Germline V gene sequence: CDR1 KGHSH, CDR2 LQKENI. As DNA, the CDR3 is TGTGCCAGCTCAAGGAACAGGGGAAACACTGAAGCTTTCTTT. This codes for CASSRNRGNTEAFF. Using reference TRBV18 and TRBJ1-1 for the parts outside the CDR3, the full variable domain is NAGVMQNPRHLVRRRGQEARLRCSPMKGHSHVYWYRQLPEEGLKFMVYLQKENIIDESGMPKERFSAEFPKEGPSILRIQQVVRGDSAAYFCASSRNRGNTEAFFGQGTRLTVV.

The rearrangement uses TRBV11-2 and TRBJ1-6; TRBD1 agrees at 7 bases. V gave up 1 base and J gave up 5 bases; unmatched junction bases: 2. The CDR3 contains 15 residues. Germline CDR1 reads SGHAT; CDR2 reads FQNNGV. This chain's CDR3 is CASSLGGQHNSPLHF. The DNA of the CDR3 is TGTGCCAGCAGCTTAGGGGGACAGCATAATTCACCCCTCCACTTT.

V and J are TRBV7-3 and TRBJ2-5; D is unresolved. This CDR3 comprises 13 residues. V was clipped by 1 base and J by 4 bases, with 7 bases between them. Germline CDR1 reads SGHTA; CDR2 reads FQGTGA. The CDR3 DNA sequence: TGTGCCAGCAGCTTAATGCCGGGAGAGACCCAGTACTTC. This encodes CASSLMPGETQYF.

J is TRBJ2-3 and V is TRBV19; 11 bases line up with TRBD2. There are 14 residues in the CDR3. Per the germline V gene, CDR1 is LNHDA and CDR2 is SQIVND (reference sequence). J lost 4 bases, V lost 8 bases, and 5 bases had no gene match. The CDR3 DNA sequence: TGTGCCAGTTCTAGCGGGGGGTATGCAGATACGCAGTATTTT. It specifies CASSSGGYADTQYF.

The chain links TRBV7-3 to TRBJ1-1; 9 positions agree with TRBD1. The CDR3 sequence is 16 residues long. V trimming: 5 bases; J trimming: 1 base; junction bases outside the gene matches: 8. Germline V gene sequence: CDR1 SGHTA, CDR2 FQGTGA. The CDR3 sequence is CASSPGQGRGNTEAFF. In nucleotides, the CDR3 is TGTGCCAGCAGCCCCGGACAGGGGAGGGGGAACACTGAAGCTTTCTTT.

The V and J genes are TRBV7-6 and TRBJ2-6; D unclear. Germline lookup yields CDR1 SGHVS and CDR2 FNYEAQ. This CDR3 contains 16 residues. V gave up 2 bases and J gave up 0 bases, with 8 bases separating them. The CDR3: CASSLPLSSGANVLTF. As DNA, the CDR3 is TGTGCCAGCAGCTTACCCTTGTCCTCTGGGGCCAACGTCCTGACTTTC.

V and J are TRBV27 and TRBJ1-5, with TRBD1 as a possible D gene (6 bases). V was cut by 5 bases and J by 7 bases, with 9 bases left in between. CDR1 and CDR2 from the germline V gene are MNHEY and SMNVEV (reference sequence). The CDR3 covers 12 residues. Written as DNA, the CDR3 is TGTGCCAGCAGTGACCAGGGGCAGCCCCAGCATTTT. Translation: CASSDQGQPQHF.

The V and J genes are TRBV6-5 and TRBJ2-7; D gene uncertain. With 6 bases removed from V and 3 bases from J, the gap between germline ends came to 12 bases. Germline V gene lookup returns CDR1 MNHEY and CDR2 SVGAGI. The CDR3 loop spans 13 amino acids. The CDR3 DNA reads TGTGCCAGCAGCCCCAGTAAGATCTACGAGCAGTACTTC. It specifies CASSPSKIYEQYF.

The chain carries TRBV6-1 and TRBJ1-2; 9 positions match TRBD1. CDR3 length equals 15 residues. The V segment lost 4 bases and the J segment 4 bases; nucleotides outside the gene matches: 7. Per germline, CDR1 MNHNS and CDR2 SASEGT. The CDR3 nucleotides are TGTGCCAGCAGTGTACGACAGGGGGGCTTCTATGGCTACACCTTC. Translated, it gives CASSVRQGGFYGYTF.

This sequence joins TRBV10-3 and TRBJ1-4; 7 bases match TRBD1. Unmatched junction bases numbered 8, after V lost 11 bases and J lost 5 bases. Germline values: CDR1 ENHRY, CDR2 SYGVKD. The CDR3 totals 13 residues. The CDR3 is CAGRQGPNEKLFF. The CDR3 region has the DNA TGTGCCGGGAGACAGGGTCCAAATGAAAAACTGTTTTTT.

This sequence joins TRBV5-8 and TRBJ2-2; D may be TRBD2 (6 bases). Per the germline V gene, CDR1 is SGHTS and CDR2 is YDEGEE. V was trimmed by 6 bases and J by 1 base, leaving 13 bases between them. The CDR3 has 15 residues. The CDR3 protein is CASTGLPMNTGELFF. The CDR3 DNA follows: TGTGCCAGCACCGGACTACCCATGAACACCGGGGAGCTGTTTTTT.

The chain has TRBV19 and TRBJ1-2; no clear D gene. There are 14 residues in the CDR3. Germline-derived CDR1 and CDR2 are LNHDA and SQIVND (reference sequence). The V gene lost 5 bases and the J gene lost 2 bases, with 12 bases spanning the gap. CDR3 bases: TGTGCCAGTAGTGGGCGAGGGCCAAACTATGGCTACACCTTC. Encoded protein: CASSGRGPNYGYTF.

The chain carries TRBV5-1 and TRBJ2-4; TRBD2 is a possible D gene (6 bases). CDR1 SGHRS and CDR2 YFSETQ come from the germline V gene. Trimming cost V 3 bases and J 0 bases, with 19 bases left between them. The CDR3 runs to 18 residues. The CDR3, as DNA: TGCGCCAGCAGCTCCGAGGGACTGTCGGGACTAGCCAAAAACATTCAGTACTTC. It codes for CASSSEGLSGLAKNIQYF.

The chain's CDR3 is CAWIEPVASGNTIYF. Here the CDR3 DNA reads TGTGCCTGGATTGAACCGGTCGCCTCTGGAAACACCATATATTTT. The chain is built from TRBV30 and TRBJ1-3; the D is unclear. V lost 4 bases and J 0 bases, leaving 13 bases between the germline ends. The CDR3 has 15 amino acids. Germline V gene lookup returns CDR1 GTSNPN and CDR2 SVGIG (reference sequence).

This clone was seen just once. The V and J genes are TRBV7-8 and TRBJ1-1, with 7 bases matching TRBD1. Germline trimming cut 3 bases from V and 0 bases from J; bases unmatched to any gene: 7. The CDR3 consists of 16 residues. The V gene's germline CDR1 is SGHVS and CDR2 FQNEAQ. CDR3 amino acids: CASSFRSGQMNTEAFF. In DNA, the CDR3 is TGTGCCAGCAGCTTTAGGTCGGGACAGATGAACACTGAAGCTTTCTTT.

The rearrangement uses TRBV7-9 and TRBJ1-5; no clear D gene. Trimming left V 7 bases short and J 0 bases short, with 7 bases between. The CDR3 runs 13 residues. The germline CDR1 and CDR2 sequences are SEHNR and FQNEAQ (reference sequence). The CDR3 DNA sequence: TGTGCCAGCACCGGGTATAGCAATCAGCCCCAGCATTTT. It translates to CASTGYSNQPQHF.